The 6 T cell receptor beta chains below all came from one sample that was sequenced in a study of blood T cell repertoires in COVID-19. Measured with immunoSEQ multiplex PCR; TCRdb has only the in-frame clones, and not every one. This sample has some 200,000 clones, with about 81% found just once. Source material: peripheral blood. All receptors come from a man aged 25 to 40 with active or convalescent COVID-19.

This CDR3 reads CASSSGMWDNYGYTF. The CDR3 coding sequence is TGTGCCAGCAGCTCCGGGATGTGGGATAACTATGGCTACACCTTC. The chain is built from TRBV7-9 and TRBJ1-2; D is ambiguous. The CDR3 has 15 residues. Germline V lookup: CDR1 SEHNR, CDR2 FQNEAQ (reference sequence). V lost 4 bases to trimming and J lost 1 base, with 13 bases between them. The whole variable domain, filled in from reference TRBV7-9 and TRBJ1-2, reads DTGVSQNPRHKITKRGQNVTFRCDPISEHNRLYWYRQTLGQGPEFLTYFQNEAQLEKSRLLSDRFSAERPKGSFSTLEIQRTEQGDSAMYLCASSSGMWDNYGYTFGSGTRLTVV.

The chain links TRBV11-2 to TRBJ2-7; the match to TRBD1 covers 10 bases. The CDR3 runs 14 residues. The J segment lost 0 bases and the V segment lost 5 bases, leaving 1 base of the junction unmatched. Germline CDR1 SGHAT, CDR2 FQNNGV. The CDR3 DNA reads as TGTGCCAGCAGCCGGGACAGGGGCTCCTACGAGCAGTACGTC. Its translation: CASSRDRGSYEQYV.

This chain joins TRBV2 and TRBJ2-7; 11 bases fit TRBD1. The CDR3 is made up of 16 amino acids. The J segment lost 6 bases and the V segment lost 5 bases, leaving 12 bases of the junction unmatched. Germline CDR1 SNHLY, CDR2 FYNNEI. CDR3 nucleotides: TGTGCCAGCAGTCCTCACTCCGGGACAGGGGGGTCCGAGCAGTACTTC. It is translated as CASSPHSGTGGSEQYF.

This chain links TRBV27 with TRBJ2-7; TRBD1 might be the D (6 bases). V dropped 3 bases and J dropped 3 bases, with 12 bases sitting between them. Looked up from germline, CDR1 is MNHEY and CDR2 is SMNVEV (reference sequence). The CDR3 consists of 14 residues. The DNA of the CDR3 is TGTGCCAGCAGTTTCGGGACACCTTTCTACGAGCAGTACTTC. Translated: CASSFGTPFYEQYF.

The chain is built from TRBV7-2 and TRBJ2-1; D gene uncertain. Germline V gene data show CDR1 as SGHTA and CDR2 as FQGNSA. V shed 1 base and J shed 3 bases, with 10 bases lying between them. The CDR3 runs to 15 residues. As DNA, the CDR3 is TGTGCCAGCAGCTTAGGCGGCTCGATCTACAATGAGCAGTTCTTC. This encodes CASSLGGSIYNEQFF. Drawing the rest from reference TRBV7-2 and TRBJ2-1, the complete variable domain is GAGVSQSPSNKVTEKGKDVELRCDPISGHTALYWYRQSLGQGLEFLIYFQGNSAPDKSGLPSDRFSAERTGGSVSTLTIQRTQQEDSAVYLCASSLGGSIYNEQFFGPGTRLTVL.

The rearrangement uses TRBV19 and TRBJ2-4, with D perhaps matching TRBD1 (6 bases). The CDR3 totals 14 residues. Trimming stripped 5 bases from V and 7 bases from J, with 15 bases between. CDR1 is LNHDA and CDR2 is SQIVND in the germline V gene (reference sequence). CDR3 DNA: TGTGCCAGTAGTCCCGGGACACAGGAGAACATTCAGTACTTC. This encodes CASSPGTQENIQYF.